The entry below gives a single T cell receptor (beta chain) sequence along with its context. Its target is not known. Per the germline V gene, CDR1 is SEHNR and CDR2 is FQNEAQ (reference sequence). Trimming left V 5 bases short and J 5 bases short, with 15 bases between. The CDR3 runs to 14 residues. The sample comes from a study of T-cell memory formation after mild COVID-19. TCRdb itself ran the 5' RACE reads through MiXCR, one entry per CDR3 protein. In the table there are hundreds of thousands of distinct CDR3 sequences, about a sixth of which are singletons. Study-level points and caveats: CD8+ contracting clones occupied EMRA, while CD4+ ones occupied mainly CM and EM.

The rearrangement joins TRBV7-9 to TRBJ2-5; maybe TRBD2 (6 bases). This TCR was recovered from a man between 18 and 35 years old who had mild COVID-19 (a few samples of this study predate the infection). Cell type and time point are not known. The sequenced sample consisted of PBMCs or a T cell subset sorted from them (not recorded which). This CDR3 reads CASSQSGGPETQYF. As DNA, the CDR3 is TGTGCCAGCAGCCAATCCGGGGGACCGGAGACCCAGTACTTC.